This entry lists 24 T cell receptor beta chains sequenced from one sample in a study of T cells after yellow fever vaccination. A single record per CDR3 protein comes from TCRdb applying MiXCR to the 5' RACE reads. The table includes fewer than 450,000 distinct CDR3 sequences, roughly 8.6% detected once. The sample was PBMCs, taken around 45 days after the first yellow fever vaccination. These receptors were taken from a young man who received the YFV17D yellow fever vaccine.

This clonotype was observed a handful of times. This chain joins TRBV30 and TRBJ2-2; perhaps TRBD2 as D (7 bases). Germline CDR1 is GTSNPN and CDR2 is SVGIG (reference sequence). This CDR3 spans 14 amino acids. With 5 bases removed from V and 4 bases from J, the gap between germline ends came to 14 bases. CDR3 amino acids: CAWEARGGTGELFF. In DNA form, the CDR3 reads TGTGCCTGGGAGGCTAGGGGGGGCACCGGGGAGCTGTTTTTT. The entire variable domain, with the rest obtained from reference TRBV30 and TRBJ2-2, is as follows: SQTIHQWPATLVQPVGSPLSLECTVEGTSNPNLYWYRQAAGRGLQLLFYSVGIGQISSEVPQNLSASRPQDRQFILSSKKLLLSDSGFYLCAWEARGGTGELFFGEGSRLTVL.

The chain carries TRBV7-2 and TRBJ1-2; D gene uncertain. V was cut by 3 bases and J by 7 bases, with 24 bases left in between. The CDR3 contains 17 residues. Germline lookup yields CDR1 SGHTA and CDR2 FQGNSA. The CDR3 DNA follows: TGTGCCAGCAGCTTTTCTGTCCAGGACGGGCTCTTCCTTGGCTACACCTTC. Protein: CASSFSVQDGLFLGYTF.

Only a few counts were recorded for this clonotype. J is TRBJ2-1 and V is TRBV4-1; D remains ambiguous. V was pared by 3 bases and J by 5 bases, with 5 bases between. The CDR3 is 12 amino acids. Germline V gives CDR1 MGHRA, CDR2 YSYEKL. Here the CDR3 DNA reads TGCGCCAGCAGCCATGGGAACAATGAGCAGTTCTTC. It yields the protein CASSHGNNEQFF.

This rearrangement joins TRBV7-2 to TRBJ1-4; D is possibly TRBD1 (6 bases). CDR3 length: 14 residues. Germline V CDR1 and CDR2: SGHTA, FQGNSA. V lost 4 bases, J lost 5 bases, and 11 bases lay in between. CDR3 in amino acids: CASSSNRENEKLFF. CDR3 nucleotide sequence: TGTGCCAGCAGCTCCAACAGGGAAAATGAAAAACTGTTTTTT.

This clonotype occurred many times. The J gene is TRBJ2-7, the V gene TRBV5-1; the match to TRBD2 covers 7 bases. The germline V gene has CDR1 SGHRS and CDR2 YFSETQ. The junction had 10 bases not matched to a gene; V was cut back by 0 bases and J by 7 bases. The CDR3 extends over 15 amino acids. In DNA form, the CDR3 reads TGCGCCAGCAGCTTGGGCTTCACCAGCGGGGCTGAGCAGTACTTC. Translated, it gives CASSLGFTSGAEQYF.

This clonotype turned up a few times. The CDR3 loop is CASSLVGRGLTEAFF. The CDR3 coding sequence is TGTGCCAGCAGCTTAGTCGGCAGGGGACTCACTGAAGCTTTCTTT. J is TRBJ1-1 and V is TRBV7-8, with TRBD1 as a possible D gene (6 bases). CDR1 and CDR2 from the germline V gene are SGHVS and FQNEAQ. The CDR3 extends over 15 amino acids. Deletions cut 1 base from V and 4 bases from J, with 13 bases between. Together with reference TRBV7-8 and TRBJ1-1, the CDR3 gives the full variable domain: GAGVSQSPRYKVAKRGQDVALRCDPISGHVSLFWYQQALGQGPEFLTYFQNEAQLDKSGLPSDRFFAERPEGSVSTLKIQRTQQEDSAVYLCASSLVGRGLTEAFFGQGTRLTVV.

The V call is TRBV20-1, the J call TRBJ2-3, with D perhaps being TRBD1 or TRBD2 (5 bases each). V dropped 6 bases and J dropped 5 bases, with 15 bases sitting between them. The germline V gene encodes CDR1 DFQATT and CDR2 SNEGSKA (reference sequence). The CDR3 consists of 13 residues. In DNA form, the CDR3 reads TGCAGTGCAGAGGACGGGGCCGGAGATACGCAGTATTTT. Amino acids: CSAEDGAGDTQYF.

This clonotype came up a few times. V usage is TRBV19 and J usage is TRBJ1-1; D gene unclear. Trimming removed 10 bases at V and 2 bases at J, with 11 bases between. This CDR3 contains 12 residues. CDR1 and CDR2 (germline): LNHDA, SQIVND (reference sequence). The CDR3 loop reads CATTEGNTEAFF. The CDR3 nucleotides are TGTGCCACCACGGAGGGCAACACTGAAGCTTTCTTT.

The chain recombines TRBV9 with TRBJ1-5; maybe TRBD1 (6 bases). The CDR3 sequence is 14 residues long. Trimming took 4 bases from V and 4 from J, leaving 12 bases between them. CDR1 and CDR2 (germline): SGDLS, YYNGEE. The chain's CDR3 is CASSQDSDNQPQHF. The CDR3 nucleotides are TGTGCCAGCAGCCAGGACAGCGATAATCAGCCCCAGCATTTT.

The table lists this clonotype with a few counts. The chain employs TRBV7-3 and TRBJ2-2; 8 nucleotides agree with TRBD1. Germline V CDR1 and CDR2: SGHTA, FQGTGA. The CDR3 contains 16 residues. With 5 bases clipped from V and 4 bases from J, the junction kept 9 bases outside the gene matches. The DNA of the CDR3 is TGTGCCAGCAGCCCCTCAGGACAGGGTAGCACCGGGGAGCTGTTTTTT. Amino acids: CASSPSGQGSTGELFF.

J is TRBJ1-2 and V is TRBV4-2, with D possibly TRBD1 on 6 matching bases. Trimming shortened V by 3 bases and J by 3 bases, and 23 bases separated the two germline ends. Germline lookup yields CDR1 LGHNA and CDR2 YNFKEQ. The CDR3 spans 18 residues. The CDR3 coding sequence is TGTGCCAGCAGCCAGAGGGTGGACAGTCCCAGTGGAGACTATGGCTACACCTTC. Translating it yields CASSQRVDSPSGDYGYTF.

This clonotype showed up just a few times. V gene TRBV27 combines with J gene TRBJ2-7; D uncertain. Trimming pared 1 base from V and 1 base from J, leaving 8 bases between. There are 14 residues in the CDR3. Germline values: CDR1 MNHEY, CDR2 SMNVEV (reference sequence). The CDR3 spells CASSLYGTSYEQYF. The CDR3 region has the DNA TGTGCCAGCAGTTTATACGGCACTTCCTACGAGCAGTACTTC.

About this clonotype: A read error is possible here, since a much larger clone lies one base away. The J gene is TRBJ2-3, the V gene TRBV7-3, with D unresolved. Germline V gives CDR1 SGHTA, CDR2 FQGTGA. This CDR3 has 16 amino acids. Deletions cut 5 bases from V and 6 bases from J, with 21 bases between. The CDR3 DNA reads as TGTGCCAGCAGCGGACCGTTCGGGCCAGAACGGGATACGCAGTATTTT. Amino acids: CASSGPFGPERDTQYF.

The chain couples TRBV6-6 to TRBJ1-1, with 9 bases aligning to TRBD1. The CDR3 spans 12 residues. After removal of 11 bases from V and 2 bases from J, the junction contained 3 bases not matched to a gene. The germline V gene has CDR1 MNHNY and CDR2 SVGAGI (reference sequence). The CDR3 protein is CALTGGNTEAFF. The CDR3 DNA follows: TGTGCCTTGACAGGGGGTAACACTGAAGCTTTCTTT.

This clonotype was counted a few times. The chain has TRBV3-1 and TRBJ2-7; 11 bases are shared with TRBD2. The CDR3 totals 18 residues. The V segment lost 0 bases and the J segment 3 bases; nucleotides outside the gene matches: 10. Per the germline V gene, CDR1 is LGHDT and CDR2 is YNNKEL (reference sequence). DNA of the CDR3: TGTGCCAGCAGCCAAGAATGGTCTAGCGGGGGGCCATACTACGAGCAGTACGTC. Its protein product is CASSQEWSSGGPYYEQYV.

The sample holds a few counts of this clonotype. The chain is built from TRBV12-3 or TRBV12-4 and TRBJ2-1; 10 bases are a match to TRBD2. CDR3 length: 13 residues. V dropped 5 bases and J dropped 9; count of bases not matched to a gene: 4. CDR3 sequence reads: CASSPSGGAEQFF. The DNA for the CDR3 is TGTGCCAGCAGTCCAAGCGGGGGGGCTGAGCAGTTCTTC.

This clonotype has more than one count but fewer than ten. V gene TRBV10-2 combines with J gene TRBJ1-2, with TRBD1 as a possible D gene (5 bases). The V gene's germline CDR1 is WSHSY and CDR2 SAAADI. Trimming took 10 bases from V and 8 from J, leaving 20 bases between them. The CDR3 covers 13 residues. The CDR3 DNA reads as TGCGCCACCAAAGGGCGGGGGACGGGAGGCTACACCTTC. Amino acid sequence: CATKGRGTGGYTF.

This clonotype was seen ten or more times. The chain is built from TRBV25-1 and TRBJ2-1; TRBD1 matches at 8 bases. This CDR3 has 17 amino acids. Germline CDR1 and CDR2: MGHDK and SYGVNS. Germline trimming cut 0 bases from V and 8 bases from J; bases unmatched to any gene: 12. CDR3 DNA sequence: TGTGCCAGCAGTGAATATATTCGAGACAGGGGTCGGGATGAGCAGTTCTTC. Its translation: CASSEYIRDRGRDEQFF.

The CDR3 region has the DNA TGTGCCAGCAGTCGCGGGATGGACTATGGCTACACCTTC. Translation: CASSRGMDYGYTF. The V call is TRBV5-5, the J call TRBJ1-2, with D unclear. This CDR3 region has 13 residues. The germline V gene has CDR1 SGHKS and CDR2 YYEKEE (reference sequence). Trimming stripped 5 bases from V and 3 bases from J, with 11 bases between. The whole variable domain, remainder taken from reference TRBV5-5 and TRBJ1-2, is DAGVTQSPTHLIKTRGQQVTLRCSPISGHKSVSWYQQVLGQGPQFIFQYYEKEERGRGNFPDRFSARQFPNYSSELNVNALLLGDSALYLCASSRGMDYGYTFGSGTRLTVV.

This clonotype was seen more than once but under ten times. The chain couples TRBV18 to TRBJ1-1; 7 nucleotides line up with TRBD1. V shed 2 bases, J shed 7 bases, and the junction held 4 bases outside the gene matches. The CDR3 is 13 residues long. Germline V gives CDR1 KGHSH, CDR2 LQKENI. DNA of the CDR3: TGTGCCAGCTCACCAAATCGGGACAGTGAAGCTTTCTTT. This gives the protein CASSPNRDSEAFF.

The V gene is TRBV7-9, the J gene TRBJ1-5; 7 bases align to TRBD1. Per germline, CDR1 SEHNR and CDR2 FQNEAQ (reference sequence). V gave up 0 bases and J gave up 9 bases; unmatched junction bases: 5. CDR3 length: 14 residues. Written as DNA, the CDR3 is TGTGCCAGCAGCTTAGCGGGACAGTGGGTGCCCCAGCATTTT. Protein product: CASSLAGQWVPQHF.

CDR3 coding DNA: TGCGCCAGCAGTCCTGTCTCGCCGGGACTAGCGGGCGAGCAGTACTTC. Translating gives CASSPVSPGLAGEQYF. This rearrangement joins TRBV23-1 to TRBJ2-7; 12 bases line up with TRBD2. TRBV23-1 is reported as an ORF; its role is uncertain. The CDR3 spans 16 residues. V lost 4 bases and J lost 6; bases outside the gene matches: 10.

The genes are TRBV6-2 or TRBV6-3 and TRBJ2-3; tentatively, D is TRBD2 (5 bases). V was trimmed by 2 bases and J by 5 bases, leaving 11 bases between them. Germline V gene sequence: CDR1 MNHEY, CDR2 SVGEGT. CDR3 length: 14 residues. CDR3 nucleotide sequence: TGTGCCAGCAGTTACGTCCTCCGGGGAGATACGCAGTATTTT. This codes for CASSYVLRGDTQYF.

The chain recombines TRBV4-1 with TRBJ1-6; D gene unclear. Germline-derived CDR1 and CDR2 are MGHRA and YSYEKL. The CDR3 spans 16 residues. Trimming cost V 1 base and J 0 bases, with 7 bases left between them. For the CDR3, the DNA is TGCGCCAGCAGCCAAGTGGAGAGCTCCTATAATTCACCCCTCCACTTT. It codes for CASSQVESSYNSPLHF.